The 2 T cell receptor beta chains reported below all come from one sample, sequenced in a study of shared clonotypes between healthy human individuals. Profiled with immunoSEQ multiplex PCR; TCRdb holds only in-frame clones, not every one. The repertoire consists of over a million clones, with approximately 97% occurring once and the leading ten covering approximately 1.1%. Sequencing was carried out using naive CD4+ T cells sorted from blood. As to subset: CD45RA+ positively selected. All receptors derive from a man between 25 and 39 years old in good health.

The chain couples TRBV18 to TRBJ2-5; D possibly matches TRBD1 or TRBD2 (5 bases each). Trimming shortened V by 1 base and J by 4 bases, and 10 bases separated the two germline ends. Germline values: CDR1 KGHSH, CDR2 LQKENI. The CDR3 covers 14 residues. Written as DNA, the CDR3 is TGTGCCAGCTCACCACGGGGCCGGGGAGAGACCCAGTACTTC. Residues: CASSPRGRGETQYF.

V and J are TRBV11-2 and TRBJ2-1; no clear D gene. The CDR3 is made up of 17 amino acids. CDR1 is SGHAT and CDR2 is FQNNGV in the germline V gene. V lost 1 base and J lost 7, with 20 bases in between. The CDR3 bases are TGTGCCAGCAGCTTAGCAGACTGGTACCTGCCTGGGAATGAGCAGTTCTTC. It is translated as CASSLADWYLPGNEQFF.